This T cell receptor beta chain was captured by sequencing in a study of blood T cell repertoires in COVID-19 (dated by TCRdb to about 2020). Study-level background: The collaborator samples originated in the United States, Italy and Spain and spanned the acute and convalescent phases of COVID-19. The prospective study material was composed of cDNA or gDNA derived from T cells, B-cell-depleted T cells, or PBMCs. Deeply sampled blood TCRbeta repertoires from subjects exposed to, actively infected with, or recovered from COVID-19 were included in the dataset. The repertoires were made available in a free public database intended to serve as a resource for research on the immune response to SARS-CoV-2. Samples were obtained from the ongoing ImmuneRACE study (first 160 participants) and from 1,200 or so subjects provided by 6 global collaborators. Nearly every sample came with metadata listing a de-identified subject ID, COVID-19 status, age in years and sex. Where HLA class I and class II types were available, the types were taken from metadata supplied by the sample provider, not from assay-based typing.

One collaborating source in Seattle enrolled patients during active infection and followed them longitudinally through the course of disease. The collaborating institutions used their own protocols to collect whole blood in K2EDTA tubes. For TCRbeta analysis, collaborators shipped samples as frozen whole blood, isolated PBMCs, or DNA extracted from either of those sample types. The paper as a whole reports these results and caveats: How much clinical and demographic metadata was included differed by source and by participant, and the metadata was provided uncurated.

V is trimmed back by 8 bases and J by 6 bases, and the junction contains 7 bases that no gene match accounts for. From the cysteine through the phenylalanine, the CDR3 covers 14 amino acids. The kept DNA is CDR3 alone, 42 bases in frame from the first base. As encoded in the germline V gene, CDR1 is SNHLY while CDR2 is FYNNEI. The immunoSEQ Assay, a bias-controlled multiplex PCR, was used to amplify TCRbeta CDR3 regions from genomic DNA. In the original analysis: Nucleated cell counts per sample were estimated from amplification of reference gene primers within the assay. To quantify the absolute abundance of each unique TCRbeta CDR3 rearrangement, sequence reads were collapsed and filtered. For each sample, productive Simpson clonality was calculated by taking the square root of Simpson's diversity index across productive rearrangements. TCRdb obtained this table from immuneACCESS and retained in-frame rearrangements with V and J assigned. These tables miss some clones; where compared with another copy, unresolved V genes account for less than half of the shortfall, and the remainder is unexplained. For V, J and clone size, that table is used; D and trimming come from the DNA. The sample yields roughly 200,000 clones; about 88% were counted once. The ten largest make up 15% to 20% of the sample.

This clone was counted once. The target of this receptor is not known. Per-base qualities were not stored, and no clone one base away is much larger. The origin of this receptor is a man aged 45-65 years with COVID-19, enrolled during active disease. Source material: peripheral blood. This chain joins TRBV2 to TRBJ2-1; TRBD2 lines up with 10 middle nucleotides. The CDR3 here reads CASQDTSGTNEQFF. The base sequence is TGTGCCAGCCAGGACACTAGCGGGACCAATGAGCAGTTCTTC.